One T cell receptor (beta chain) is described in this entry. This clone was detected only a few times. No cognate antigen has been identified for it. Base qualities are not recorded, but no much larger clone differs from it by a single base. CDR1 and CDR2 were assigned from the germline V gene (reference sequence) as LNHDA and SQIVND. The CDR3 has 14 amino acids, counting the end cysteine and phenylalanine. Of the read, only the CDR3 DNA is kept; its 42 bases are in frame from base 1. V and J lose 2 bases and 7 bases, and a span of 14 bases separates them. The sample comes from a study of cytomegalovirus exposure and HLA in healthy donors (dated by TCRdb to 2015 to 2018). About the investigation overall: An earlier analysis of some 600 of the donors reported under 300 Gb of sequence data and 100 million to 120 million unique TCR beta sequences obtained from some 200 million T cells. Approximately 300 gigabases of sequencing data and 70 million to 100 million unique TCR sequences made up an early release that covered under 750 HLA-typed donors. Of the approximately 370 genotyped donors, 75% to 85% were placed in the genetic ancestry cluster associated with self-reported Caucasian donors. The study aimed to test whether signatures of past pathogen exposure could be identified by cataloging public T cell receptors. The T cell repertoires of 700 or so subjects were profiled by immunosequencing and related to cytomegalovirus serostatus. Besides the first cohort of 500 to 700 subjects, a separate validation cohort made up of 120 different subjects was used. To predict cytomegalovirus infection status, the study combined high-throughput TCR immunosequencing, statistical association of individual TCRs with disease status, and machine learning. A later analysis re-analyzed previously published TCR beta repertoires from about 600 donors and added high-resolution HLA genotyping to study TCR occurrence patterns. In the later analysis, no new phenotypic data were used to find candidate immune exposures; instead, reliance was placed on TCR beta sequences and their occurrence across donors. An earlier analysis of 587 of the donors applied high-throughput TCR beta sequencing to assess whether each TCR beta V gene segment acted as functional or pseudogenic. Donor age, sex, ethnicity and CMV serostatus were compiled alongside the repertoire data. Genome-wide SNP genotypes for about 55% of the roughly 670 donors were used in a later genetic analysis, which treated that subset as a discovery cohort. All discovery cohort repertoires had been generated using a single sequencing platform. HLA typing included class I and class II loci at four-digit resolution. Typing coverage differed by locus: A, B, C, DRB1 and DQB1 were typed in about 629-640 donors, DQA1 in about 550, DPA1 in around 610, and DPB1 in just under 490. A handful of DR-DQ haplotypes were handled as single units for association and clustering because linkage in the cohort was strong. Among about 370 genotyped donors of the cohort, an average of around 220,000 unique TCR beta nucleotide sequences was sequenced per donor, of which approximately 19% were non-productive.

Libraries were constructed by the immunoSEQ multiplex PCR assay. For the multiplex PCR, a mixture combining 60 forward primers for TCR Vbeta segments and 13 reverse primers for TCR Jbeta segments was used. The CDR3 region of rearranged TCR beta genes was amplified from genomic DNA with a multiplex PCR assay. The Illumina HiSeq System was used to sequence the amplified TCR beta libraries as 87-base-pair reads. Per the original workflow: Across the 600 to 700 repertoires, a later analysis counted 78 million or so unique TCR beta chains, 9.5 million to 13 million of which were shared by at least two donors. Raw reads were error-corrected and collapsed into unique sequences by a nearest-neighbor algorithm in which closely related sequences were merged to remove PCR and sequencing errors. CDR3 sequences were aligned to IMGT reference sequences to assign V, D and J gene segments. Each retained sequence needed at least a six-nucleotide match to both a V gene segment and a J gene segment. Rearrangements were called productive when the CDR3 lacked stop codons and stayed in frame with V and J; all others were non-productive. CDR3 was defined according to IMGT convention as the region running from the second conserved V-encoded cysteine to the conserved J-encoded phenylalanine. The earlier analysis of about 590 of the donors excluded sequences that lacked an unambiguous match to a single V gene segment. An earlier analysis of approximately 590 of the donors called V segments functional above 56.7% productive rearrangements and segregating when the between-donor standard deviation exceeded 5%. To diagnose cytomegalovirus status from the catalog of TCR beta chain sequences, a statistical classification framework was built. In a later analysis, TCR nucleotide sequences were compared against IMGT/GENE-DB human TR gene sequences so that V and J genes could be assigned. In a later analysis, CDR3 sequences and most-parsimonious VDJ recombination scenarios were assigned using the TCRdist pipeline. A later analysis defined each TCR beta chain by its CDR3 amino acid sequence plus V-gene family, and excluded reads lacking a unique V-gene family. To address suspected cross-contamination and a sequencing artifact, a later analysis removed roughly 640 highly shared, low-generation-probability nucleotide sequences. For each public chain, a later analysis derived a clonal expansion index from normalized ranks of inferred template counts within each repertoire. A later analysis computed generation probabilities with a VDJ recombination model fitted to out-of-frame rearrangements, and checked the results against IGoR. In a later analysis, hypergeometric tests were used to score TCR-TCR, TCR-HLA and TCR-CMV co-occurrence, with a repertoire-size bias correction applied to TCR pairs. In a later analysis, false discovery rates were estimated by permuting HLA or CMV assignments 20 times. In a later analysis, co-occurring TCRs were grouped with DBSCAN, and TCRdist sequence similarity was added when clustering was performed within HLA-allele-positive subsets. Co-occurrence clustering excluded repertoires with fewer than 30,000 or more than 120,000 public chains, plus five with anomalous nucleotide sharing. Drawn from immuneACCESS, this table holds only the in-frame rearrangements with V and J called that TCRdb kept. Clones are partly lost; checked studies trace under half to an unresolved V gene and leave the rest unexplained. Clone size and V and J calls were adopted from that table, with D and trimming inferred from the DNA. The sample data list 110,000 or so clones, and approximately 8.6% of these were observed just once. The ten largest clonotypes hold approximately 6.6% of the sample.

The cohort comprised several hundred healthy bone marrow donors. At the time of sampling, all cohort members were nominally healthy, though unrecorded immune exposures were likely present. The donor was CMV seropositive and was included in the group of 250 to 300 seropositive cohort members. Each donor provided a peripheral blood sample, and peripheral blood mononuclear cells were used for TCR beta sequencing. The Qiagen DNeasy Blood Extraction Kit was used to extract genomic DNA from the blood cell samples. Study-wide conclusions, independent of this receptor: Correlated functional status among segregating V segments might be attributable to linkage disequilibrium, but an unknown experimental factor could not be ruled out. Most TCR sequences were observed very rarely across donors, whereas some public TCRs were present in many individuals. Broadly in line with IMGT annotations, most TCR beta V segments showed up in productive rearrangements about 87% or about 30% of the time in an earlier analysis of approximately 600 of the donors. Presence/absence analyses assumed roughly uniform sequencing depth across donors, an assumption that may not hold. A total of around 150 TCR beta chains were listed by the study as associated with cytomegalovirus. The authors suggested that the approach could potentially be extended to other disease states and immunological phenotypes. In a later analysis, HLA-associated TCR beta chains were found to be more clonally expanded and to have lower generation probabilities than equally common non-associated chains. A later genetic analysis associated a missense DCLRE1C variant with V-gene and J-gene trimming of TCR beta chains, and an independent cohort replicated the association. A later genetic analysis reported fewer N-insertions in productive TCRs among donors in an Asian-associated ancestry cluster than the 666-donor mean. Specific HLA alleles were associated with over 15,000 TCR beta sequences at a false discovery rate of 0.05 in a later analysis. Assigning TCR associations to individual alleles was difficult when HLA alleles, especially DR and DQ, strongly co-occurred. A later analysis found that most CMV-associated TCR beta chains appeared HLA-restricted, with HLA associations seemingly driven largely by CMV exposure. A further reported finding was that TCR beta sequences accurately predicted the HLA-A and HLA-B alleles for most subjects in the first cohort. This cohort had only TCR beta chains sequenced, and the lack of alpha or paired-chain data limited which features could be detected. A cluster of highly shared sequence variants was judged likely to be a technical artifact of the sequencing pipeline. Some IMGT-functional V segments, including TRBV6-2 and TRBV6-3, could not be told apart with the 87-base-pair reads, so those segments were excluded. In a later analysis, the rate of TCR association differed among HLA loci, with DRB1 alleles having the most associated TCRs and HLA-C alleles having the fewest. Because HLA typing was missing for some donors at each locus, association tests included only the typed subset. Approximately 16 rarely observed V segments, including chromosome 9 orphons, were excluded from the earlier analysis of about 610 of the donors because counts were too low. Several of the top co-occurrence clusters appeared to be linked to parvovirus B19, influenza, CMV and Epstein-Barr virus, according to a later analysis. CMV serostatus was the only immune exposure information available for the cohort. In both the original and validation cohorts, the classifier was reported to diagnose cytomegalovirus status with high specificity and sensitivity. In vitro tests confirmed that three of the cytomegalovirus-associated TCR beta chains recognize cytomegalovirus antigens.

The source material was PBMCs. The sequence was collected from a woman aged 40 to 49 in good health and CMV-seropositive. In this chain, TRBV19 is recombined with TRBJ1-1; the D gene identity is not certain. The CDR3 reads CASSISRVIGEAFF. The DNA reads TGTGCCAGTAGTATATCGAGGGTGATCGGTGAAGCTTTCTTT.